A single sample gave rise to the 2 T cell receptor beta chains below, sequenced in a study of blood T cell repertoires in COVID-19 (dated by TCRdb to the early 2020s). Library preparation was by the immunoSEQ multiplex PCR assay. TCRdb limited this immuneACCESS table to in-frame rearrangements with V and J called. A share of clones is missing; checked studies link under half to unresolved V genes, and the rest is unexplained. The sample records roughly 150,000 clones, roughly 84% of which are singletons. The top ten clonotypes cover approximately 11% of the sample. The sample taken for sequencing was peripheral blood. The receptors come from a man aged 65 to 79 with active or convalescent COVID-19.

The chain recombines TRBV12-3 or TRBV12-4 with TRBJ1-2; no reliable D call. This CDR3 has 11 residues. V lost 4 bases to trimming and J lost 13 bases, with 13 bases between them. For the CDR3, the DNA is TGTGCCAGCAGTTCCCCTATGCGCCCCACCTTC. It is translated as CASSSPMRPTF.

This sequence joins TRBV7-2 and TRBJ2-1, with 10 nucleotides matching TRBD2. Germline values: CDR1 SGHTA, CDR2 FQGNSA. J gave up 7 bases and V 8 bases, and 8 bases lay outside the gene matches. This CDR3 spans 14 amino acids. CDR3: CASGLSGRGNEQFF. The CDR3 region has the DNA TGTGCCAGCGGGCTGAGCGGGAGGGGAAATGAGCAGTTCTTC.